This T cell receptor (beta chain) was recorded in a study of graft-versus-host responses after intestinal transplantation. Method: immunoSEQ multiplex PCR; TCRdb's copy keeps in-frame clones and lacks some. Of about 7,700 clones detected, approximately 97% appear once; the ten largest clones hold over 0.2%. Germline lookup yields CDR1 DFQATT and CDR2 SNEGSKA (reference sequence). With 5 bases removed from V and 5 bases from J, the gap between germline ends came to 4 bases. The CDR3 has 11 residues. This specimen consisted of PBMCs, obtained 23 days after intestinal transplant. This clonotype was obtained from a human patient who received an intestinal transplant, so some T cells may come from the graft donor. V gene TRBV20-1 combines with J gene TRBJ1-6, with D uncertain. The DNA for the CDR3 is TGCAGTGCTGAAGATAATTCACCCCTCCACTTT. Translated: CSAEDNSPLHF.